This T cell receptor (beta chain) was documented in a study of T cell changes during pregnancy in multiple sclerosis. The germline CDR1 and CDR2 sequences are MDHEN and SYDVKM. This CDR3 is built from 21 residues. With V trimmed by 4 bases and J by 0 bases, 14 bases remained unmatched. Generated by immunoSEQ multiplex PCR, the TCRdb table keeps only in-frame clones and is missing some. In the table there are about 73,000 clones, 92% of which are singletons. The TCR comes from a female donor in good health, enrolled as a control in a pregnancy study. This chain uses TRBV28 with TRBJ2-1; 14 bases are shared with TRBD2. Source: peripheral blood, taken in the third trimester of pregnancy. The CDR3 DNA reads TGTGCCAGCAGTTCCCCCCCTGCGACTAGCGGGGGGGATAGCTCCTACAATGAGCAGTTCTTC. This gives the protein CASSSPPATSGGDSSYNEQFF.